This paragraph reports one TCR beta chain. As yet, its antigen is unknown. Both 60 Vbeta primers and 13 Jbeta primers went into the PCR. Sequencing was performed with immunoSEQ multiplex PCR; in TCRdb, only in-frame clones are kept and a portion is missing. This repertoire shows 150,000 to 200,000 clones, 82% found once; its top ten account for less than 2%. The data belong to a study of cytomegalovirus exposure and HLA in healthy donors. Study results and limitations: V- and J-gene trimming of TCR beta was linked (in a later analysis) to a missense DCLRE1C variant. As was reported, the classifier diagnosed cytomegalovirus status with high specificity and sensitivity.

The trim removed 0 bases at V and 8 bases at J, leaving 6 bases unmatched. Per the germline V gene, CDR1 is MNHEY and CDR2 is SVGAGI. CDR3 size: 15 residues. The rearrangement uses TRBV6-5 and TRBJ2-1, with 8 positions matching TRBD2. Sequencing input: PBMCs. The source is a man between 35 and 55 years old in good health and CMV-seronegative. The CDR3 bases are TGTGCCAGCAGTTACTCTACAGCGGGAGCGGATGAGCAGTTCTTC. Protein: CASSYSTAGADEQFF.